This TCR beta chain was identified in a study of T-cell memory formation after mild COVID-19. Background on the study: TCR clustering was largely donor specific.

Findings and caveats of the study: Nothing confirmed that second-wave clones peaking on day 37 were specific for SARS-CoV-2.

TCRdb redid the calling of the 5' RACE reads with MiXCR, one entry per CDR3 protein. The sample lists just under 350,000 distinct CDR3 sequences, 10% to 15% occurring once. In regard to this clonotype: Its antigen is undetermined.

Germline CDR1 SEHNR, CDR2 FQNEAQ (reference sequence). V was cut by 7 bases and J by 7 bases, with 17 bases left in between. CDR3 length: 14 residues. Sequenced: PBMCs or a T cell subset sorted from them (not recorded which). This chain uses TRBV7-9 with TRBJ1-3; no clear D gene. The sequence came from a man between 18 and 35 years old who had mild COVID-19 (a few samples of this study predate the infection). Cell type and time point are not known. The CDR3, as DNA: TGTGCCAGCATAGATTCCTCTGGGCGGAACACCATATATTTT. It encodes CASIDSSGRNTIYF.